A single TCR beta chain is shown here with its context. The source of the sample is a study of blood T cell repertoires in COVID-19. Study overall: Sources were T cells, B-cell-depleted T cells, or PBMCs; the material itself was cDNA or gDNA.

Clones were read by immunoSEQ multiplex PCR, and TCRdb kept only the in-frame ones, dropping some. The sample lists almost 100,000 clones; approximately 86% were seen once. There are 15 residues in the CDR3. The V gene's germline CDR1 is SGHKS and CDR2 YYEKEE (reference sequence). V lost 1 base, J lost 4 bases, and 7 bases stayed unmatched. This clonotype was sampled from a man between 45 and 60 years old with acute or convalescent COVID-19. The genes are TRBV5-5 and TRBJ2-5; 7 nucleotides line up with TRBD2. Sequenced input: peripheral blood. CDR3 sequence: CASSLSPSGVETQYF. CDR3 bases: TGTGCCAGCAGCTTGTCGCCTAGCGGAGTAGAGACCCAGTACTTC.